This T cell receptor beta chain was sequenced for a study of T cells after posttransplantation cyclophosphamide. On the day of bone marrow donation, the related graft donor provided peripheral blood. Study observations and caveats: Donor CD8+ memory clones often dominated recipient blood repertoires at later times. TRB overlap between skin or GI tissue T cells and blood was limited. Recipient CMV seropositivity and CMV reactivation strongly tracked TRB clonality.

Germline CDR1 and CDR2: MNHNS and SASEGT. CDR3 length equals 14 residues. With 1 base clipped from V and 8 bases from J, the junction kept 8 bases outside the gene matches. Profiled with immunoSEQ multiplex PCR; TCRdb holds only in-frame clones, not every one. Observed in the sample are about 36,000 clones, none of them singletons. At least ten counts were recorded for this clone. Its target is not known. Sequencing used PBMCs. This TCR came from a girl aged 5-17 years in good health, CMV-negative, and a related stem cell transplant donor. This sequence joins TRBV6-1 and TRBJ2-7; TRBD1 aligns across 7 bases. CDR3 sequence (DNA): TGTGCCAGCAGTGAAGGGGACAGCCTCGGTAAGCAGTACTTC. It translates to CASSEGDSLGKQYF.